This T cell receptor (beta chain) was captured by sequencing in a study of blood T cell repertoires in COVID-19. At the level of the study: COVID-19 samples, acute and convalescent, were from the United States, Italy and Spain. The cDNA or gDNA used as material had been derived from T cells, B-cell-depleted T cells, or PBMCs.

In the study's own analysis: Amplifying reference gene primers gave estimates of nucleated cell counts. Sequenced by immunoSEQ multiplex PCR; TCRdb stores in-frame clones only, minus some. The DNA gave D and trimming, while V, J and clone size come from that table. This table holds nearly 350,000 clones, under 95% found once. The CDR3 has 14 residues. Germline CDR1 and CDR2: MNHEY and SVGAGI. The trim removed 6 bases at V and 8 bases at J, leaving 10 bases unmatched. This chain uses TRBV6-5 with TRBJ1-2; 9 bases line up with TRBD1. The source material was peripheral blood. The sequence came from a young woman who had recovered from COVID-19. The CDR3 DNA follows: TGTGCCAGCAGCCTACAGTGGACAGGGGAGGGCTACACCTTC. The encoded protein is CASSLQWTGEGYTF.